The 25 T cell receptor beta chains reported below all come from one sample, sequenced in a study of STAT3 mutations in large granular lymphocyte leukemia. Regarding the study as a whole: Every T-cell large granular lymphocyte leukemia patient had at least one immunodominant TCR beta clonotype.

Using immunoSEQ multiplex PCR, the repertoire was profiled, and TCRdb retains in-frame clones only, with some absent. The sample contains about 4,200 clones, about three fifths of which appear only once. The antigens for these receptors are not known. Material: peripheral blood mononuclear cells. These receptors originate from a man between 60 and 70 years old with T-cell large granular lymphocyte leukemia. Some clones in this sample may be carry-over from other donors' samples.

The V call is TRBV6-6, the J call TRBJ2-3; 8 bases agree with TRBD1. The germline CDR1 and CDR2 sequences are MNHNY and SVGAGI (reference sequence). V was clipped by 8 bases and J by 4 bases; unmatched bases: 8. The CDR3 length is 14 residues. The CDR3 protein is CASSTGGSADTQYF. The DNA for the CDR3 is TGTGCCAGCTCTACAGGGGGGTCCGCAGATACGCAGTATTTT.

The chain recombines TRBV30 with TRBJ1-1; D unresolved. With 0 bases removed from V and 6 bases from J, the gap between germline ends came to 8 bases. Germline CDR1 and CDR2: GTSNPN and SVGIG (reference sequence). This CDR3 region has 12 residues. The CDR3: CAWSVGRAEAFF. The CDR3 coding sequence is TGTGCCTGGAGTGTAGGGCGGGCTGAAGCTTTCTTT.

The sample holds a few counts of this clone. J is TRBJ1-2 and V is TRBV30, with D perhaps matching TRBD1 (6 bases). Deletions cut 2 bases from V and 4 bases from J, with 11 bases between. The CDR3 totals 13 residues. Germline-derived CDR1 and CDR2 are GTSNPN and SVGIG (reference sequence). This CDR3 is CAWSRDRPYGYTF. CDR3 sequence (DNA): TGTGCCTGGAGTCGAGACAGGCCCTATGGCTACACCTTC.

The chain joins TRBV5-1 to TRBJ1-2; possible D gene TRBD1, 5 bases. CDR3 length: 13 residues. V lost 3 bases and J lost 4, with 10 bases in between. In germline, CDR1 is SGHRS, CDR2 YFSETQ. The CDR3 region is CASSSTGIYGYTF. The CDR3, as DNA: TGCGCCAGCAGCTCCACAGGTATCTATGGCTACACCTTC.

The rearrangement uses TRBV25-1 and TRBJ2-5; the D is unclear. The V gene lost 7 bases and the J gene lost 5 bases, with 14 bases spanning the gap. This CDR3 has 13 residues. Germline V gives CDR1 MGHDK, CDR2 SYGVNS. The CDR3 region has the DNA TGTGCCAGCACCTTGGACCCCCTTGAGACCCAGTACTTC. Translated: CASTLDPLETQYF.

The rearrangement uses TRBV6-6 and TRBJ2-7; no clear D. CDR1 and CDR2 (germline): MNHNY, SVGAGI (reference sequence). With 6 bases removed from V and 2 bases from J, the gap between germline ends came to 14 bases. CDR3 length: 14 residues. The DNA for the CDR3 is TGTGCCAGCAGCCCAGCCGTCGGAGCCTACGAGCAGTACTTC. As protein: CASSPAVGAYEQYF.

This chain connects TRBV5-6 to TRBJ2-7; TRBD1 matches 7 bases. This CDR3 has 14 residues. Looked up from germline, CDR1 is SGHDT and CDR2 is YYEEEE. The junction had 9 bases not matched to a gene; V was cut back by 4 bases and J by 5 bases. CDR3 protein: CASSVVAGGNEQYF. The CDR3 region has the DNA TGTGCCAGCAGCGTTGTGGCAGGGGGAAACGAGCAGTACTTC.

This clone is termed medium-sized. DNA for the CDR3: TGTGCCAGTACCCCAGGGACGACGGTCGGGGAGCTGTTTTTT. Its protein product is CASTPGTTVGELFF. The rearrangement joins TRBV19 to TRBJ2-2; D may correspond to TRBD1 or TRBD2 (5 bases each). Germline V gives CDR1 LNHDA, CDR2 SQIVND (reference sequence). Trimming took 7 bases from V and 7 from J, leaving 16 bases between them. The CDR3 is made up of 14 amino acids.

V gene TRBV30 combines with J gene TRBJ1-3, with D unresolved. Deletions cut 8 bases from V and 0 bases from J, with 11 bases between. CDR3 length equals 13 residues. Germline V gene sequence: CDR1 GTSNPN, CDR2 SVGIG (reference sequence). This CDR3 reads CAGGRISGNTIYF. The CDR3 DNA is TGTGCCGGTGGACGGATCTCTGGAAACACCATATATTTT.

This clone was seen more than once but under ten times. This sequence joins TRBV11-2 and TRBJ1-2, with D uncertain. Trimming removed 1 base at V and 13 bases at J, with 10 bases between. Germline V gene data show CDR1 as SGHAT and CDR2 as FQNNGV. This CDR3 spans 11 amino acids. In DNA form, the CDR3 reads TGTGCCAGCAGCTTAGGAAGTAGGTGCACCTTC. It specifies CASSLGSRCTF.

The chain uses TRBV7-9 and TRBJ2-1, with D perhaps given as TRBD1 or TRBD2 (7 bases each). The germline CDR1 and CDR2 sequences are SEHNR and FQNEAQ (reference sequence). The V gene lost 4 bases and the J gene lost 1 base, with 11 bases spanning the gap. The CDR3 length is 15 residues. DNA for the CDR3: TGTGCCAGCAGCTGGCAGGGGGGGTCCTACAATGAGCAGTTCTTC. Translated, it gives CASSWQGGSYNEQFF.

This clone appeared a single time. The V gene is TRBV29-1, the J gene TRBJ2-5; 12 nucleotides match TRBD2. This CDR3 spans 14 amino acids. With V trimmed by 7 bases and J by 5 bases, 8 bases remained unmatched. In germline, CDR1 is SQVTM, CDR2 ANQGSEA. The CDR3 region is CSARLAGVGETQYF. CDR3 in DNA: TGCAGCGCGAGACTAGCGGGAGTCGGCGAGACCCAGTACTTC.

This clone was picked up a small number of times. The gene calls are TRBV9 and TRBJ2-6; D gene unclear. The CDR3 runs 15 residues. Germline CDR1 is SGDLS and CDR2 is YYNGEE. The ends were cut back, 4 bases at V and 4 bases at J, with 12 bases in the middle. The chain's CDR3 is CASSPEVAGANVLTF. The CDR3 coding sequence is TGTGCCAGCAGCCCAGAGGTAGCCGGGGCCAACGTCCTGACTTTC.

This sequence joins TRBV18 and TRBJ2-6; 9 nucleotides line up with TRBD1. V dropped 4 bases and J dropped 2; count of bases not matched to a gene: 0. Germline CDR1 KGHSH, CDR2 LQKENI. The CDR3 has 15 amino acids. Here the CDR3 DNA reads TGTGCCAGCTCACGACAGGGGGCTGGGGCCAACGTCCTGACTTTC. Protein sequence: CASSRQGAGANVLTF.

This CDR3 is CASSVGQTNEKLFF. CDR3 DNA: TGCGCCAGCAGCGTAGGACAGACTAATGAAAAACTGTTTTTT. The rearrangement links TRBV5-1 to TRBJ1-4; D may be TRBD1 (6 bases). CDR1 is SGHRS and CDR2 is YFSETQ in the germline V gene. Trimming took off 4 bases at V and 2 bases at J, with 9 bases between the two ends. This CDR3 has 14 amino acids.

The chain uses TRBV6-6 and TRBJ1-5; tentative D call: TRBD1 (6 bases). Germline CDR1 is MNHNY and CDR2 is SVGAGI (reference sequence). V dropped 7 bases and J dropped 3 bases, with 13 bases sitting between them. CDR3 length: 14 amino acids. CDR3 sequence reads: CASTPPGDNQPQHF. For the CDR3, the DNA is TGTGCCAGCACCCCCCCAGGGGACAATCAGCCCCAGCATTTT.

This clone was observed a few times. This chain links TRBV25-1 with TRBJ1-4; D unclear. The V gene lost 4 bases and the J gene lost 7 bases, with 13 bases spanning the gap. Germline V gene sequence: CDR1 MGHDK, CDR2 SYGVNS. The CDR3 has 14 residues. Here the CDR3 reads CASSVWGEGEKLFF. CDR3 nucleotide sequence: TGTGCCAGCAGTGTGTGGGGAGAAGGTGAAAAACTGTTTTTT.

This clone was observed a few times. V gene TRBV5-3 combines with J gene TRBJ2-7; 11 bases are a match to TRBD1. TRBV5-3 is designated an ORF whose function remains uncertain. The CDR3 runs 17 residues. V lost 4 bases and J lost 4; bases outside the gene matches: 13. The CDR3 spells CARSAATIRDRGYEQYF. CDR3 bases: TGTGCCAGAAGCGCGGCCACTATCCGGGACAGGGGGTACGAGCAGTACTTC.

This sequence joins TRBV29-1 and TRBJ1-2; the D is unclear. CDR1 SQVTM and CDR2 ANQGSEA come from the germline V gene. CDR3 length: 12 amino acids. Trimming stripped 8 bases from V and 0 bases from J, with 10 bases between. The CDR3 nucleotides are TGCAGCTTTCGGGCAGCTAACTATGGCTACACCTTC. It is translated as CSFRAANYGYTF.

This clone has a handful of counts. The chain links TRBV27 to TRBJ2-7; 7 nucleotides line up with TRBD1. This CDR3 is built from 12 residues. The germline CDR1 and CDR2 sequences are MNHEY and SMNVEV (reference sequence). The J segment lost 3 bases and the V segment lost 10 bases, leaving 6 bases of the junction unmatched. CDR3 protein: CATGTAGYEQYF. CDR3 DNA: TGTGCCACCGGGACAGCAGGCTACGAGCAGTACTTC.

The V and J genes are TRBV10-2 and TRBJ1-5, with 10 nucleotides matching TRBD1. J gave up 5 bases and V 5 bases, and 6 bases lay outside the gene matches. Germline V gene sequence: CDR1 WSHSY, CDR2 SAAADI. This CDR3 has 15 residues. CDR3 coding DNA: TGCGCCAGCAGTTGGACAGGGGGTGAGGATCAGCCCCAGCATTTT. Protein product: CASSWTGGEDQPQHF.

The chain has TRBV5-1 and TRBJ1-6; D ambiguous. Trimming cost V 3 bases and J 5 bases, with 12 bases left between them. Germline V gene lookup returns CDR1 SGHRS and CDR2 YFSETQ. The CDR3 spans 15 residues. Written as DNA, the CDR3 is TGCGCCAGCAGCTCGTTCGGAGGCGATAATTCACCCCTCCACTTT. Its protein is CASSSFGGDNSPLHF.

This chain joins TRBV5-4 and TRBJ1-6; no clear D. The V end lost 3 bases, the J end lost 6 bases, and 16 bases lay between the germline ends. CDR3 length: 16 residues. CDR1 is SGHNT, CDR2 YYREEE, per germline (reference sequence). Here the CDR3 DNA reads TGTGCCAGCAGCTCAACGACCCTAGCGCGTAATTCACCCCTCCACTTT. Translated: CASSSTTLARNSPLHF. Using reference TRBV5-4 and TRBJ1-6 for the parts outside the CDR3, the full variable domain is ETGVTQSPTHLIKTRGQQVTLRCSSQSGHNTVSWYQQALGQGPQFIFQYYREEENGRGNFPPRFSGLQFPNYSSELNVNALELDDSALYLCASSSTTLARNSPLHFGNGTRLTVT.

This rearrangement joins TRBV2 to TRBJ1-5; D gene uncertain. The V gene's germline CDR1 is SNHLY and CDR2 FYNNEI. The germline V and J ends were trimmed by 4 bases and 6 bases, with 10 bases remaining between them. The CDR3 extends over 13 amino acids. The CDR3 is CASSVVASQPQHF. The DNA for the CDR3 is TGTGCCAGCAGTGTAGTAGCTAGTCAGCCCCAGCATTTT.

The rearrangement links TRBV29-1 to TRBJ2-7; 7 bases agree with TRBD1. Germline V gene sequence: CDR1 SQVTM, CDR2 ANQGSEA. The CDR3 runs 13 residues. The trim removed 7 bases at V and 7 bases at J, leaving 13 bases unmatched. CDR3 in amino acids: CSARDSSQGEQYF. CDR3 DNA: TGCAGCGCAAGGGACAGTAGCCAGGGTGAGCAGTACTTC.